These 5 T cell receptor beta chains were sequenced from one sample in a study of blood T cells in healthy people across ages. A J-beta primer mix and a sample-barcoded 5' primer were used in a second PCR of roughly 6 to 12 cycles. TCRdb re-called the 5' RACE reads with MiXCR, one entry per CDR3 protein. The repertoire includes about 1 million distinct CDR3 sequences, 40% to 55% of them detected once, and under 20% sits in the top ten. Sequences were obtained from blood. These receptors all stem from a woman aged 55-69 years in good health.

CDR3 in amino acids: CASSGGLAGGHGNEQFF. The CDR3 nucleotides read TGCGCCAGCAGCGGGGGACTAGCGGGAGGGCATGGCAATGAGCAGTTCTTC. This chain connects TRBV5-1 to TRBJ2-1; 16 bases are a match to TRBD2. Germline CDR1 SGHRS, CDR2 YFSETQ. Trimming cost V 4 bases and J 6 bases; bases outside gene matches: 7. This CDR3 spans 17 amino acids.

The table lists this clonotype with a few counts. The chain employs TRBV5-6 and TRBJ1-5, with 9 bases matching TRBD1. The length of the CDR3 is 16 residues. Germline CDR1 reads SGHDT; CDR2 reads YYEEEE. Unmatched junction bases numbered 9, after V lost 4 bases and J lost 4 bases. Here the CDR3 DNA reads TGTGCCAGCAGCGTCTTTTGGGACAGGGATAATCAGCCCCAGCATTTT. It codes for CASSVFWDRDNQPQHF.

This CDR3 reads CASSSNRGQNSPLHF. The CDR3 DNA is TGCGCCAGCAGCTCGAACAGGGGGCAGAATTCACCCCTCCACTTT. The gene calls are TRBV5-1 and TRBJ1-6; 9 bases align to TRBD1. CDR3 length: 15 amino acids. V dropped 3 bases and J dropped 7; count of bases not matched to a gene: 5. From germline, CDR1 is SGHRS and CDR2 YFSETQ.

In DNA form, the CDR3 reads TGTGCCAGCGCGGGCGGGGGCTACGAGCAGTACTTC. Protein product: CASAGGGYEQYF. The chain carries TRBV27 and TRBJ2-4; 7 bases fit TRBD2. The J call is in doubt because the DNA end fits TRBJ2-7 better. This CDR3 region has 12 residues. CDR1 MNHEY and CDR2 SMNVEV come from the germline V gene (reference sequence).

The rearrangement joins TRBV5-5 to TRBJ1-1; D perhaps matches TRBD1 (5 bases). Germline CDR1 reads SGHKS; CDR2 reads YYEKEE (reference sequence). Trimming removed 6 bases at V and 1 base at J, with 13 bases between. The CDR3 spans 14 residues. The CDR3 DNA reads as TGTGCCAGCACCATGGGGGTCGGGAACACTGAAGCTTTCTTT. It translates to CASTMGVGNTEAFF.